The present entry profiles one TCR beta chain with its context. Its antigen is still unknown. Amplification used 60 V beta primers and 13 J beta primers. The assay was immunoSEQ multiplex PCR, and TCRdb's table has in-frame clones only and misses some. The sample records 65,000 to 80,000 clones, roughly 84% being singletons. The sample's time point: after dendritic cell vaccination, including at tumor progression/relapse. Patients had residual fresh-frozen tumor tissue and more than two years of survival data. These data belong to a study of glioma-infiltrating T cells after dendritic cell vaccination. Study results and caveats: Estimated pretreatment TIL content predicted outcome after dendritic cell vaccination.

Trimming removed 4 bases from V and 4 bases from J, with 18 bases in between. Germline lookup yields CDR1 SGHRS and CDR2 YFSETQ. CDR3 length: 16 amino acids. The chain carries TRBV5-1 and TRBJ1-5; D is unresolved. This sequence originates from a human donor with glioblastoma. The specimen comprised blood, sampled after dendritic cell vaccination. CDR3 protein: CASSPQPGGGNQPQHF. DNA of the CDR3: TGCGCCAGCAGCCCCCAGCCAGGAGGAGGAAATCAGCCCCAGCATTTT.